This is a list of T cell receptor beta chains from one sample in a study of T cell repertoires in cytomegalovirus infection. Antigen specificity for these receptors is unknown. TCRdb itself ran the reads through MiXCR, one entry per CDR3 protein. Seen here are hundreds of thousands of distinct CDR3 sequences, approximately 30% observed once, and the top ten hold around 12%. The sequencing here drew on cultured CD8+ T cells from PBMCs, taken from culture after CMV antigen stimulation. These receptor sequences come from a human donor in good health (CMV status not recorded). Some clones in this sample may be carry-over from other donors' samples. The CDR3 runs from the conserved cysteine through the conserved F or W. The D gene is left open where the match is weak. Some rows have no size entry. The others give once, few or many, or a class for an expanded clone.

CDR3nt: TGTGCCAGCAGCCCTTCCTCACCCGAGCAGTTCTTC
CDR3aa: CASSPSSPEQFF
j_gene: TRBJ2-1
abundance: many
d_gene: .
v_gene: TRBV7-8

CDR3nt: TGTGCCAGCAGCGCAGGACAGGCCATCAATTCACCCCTCCACTTT
CDR3aa: CASSAGQAINSPLHF
j_gene: TRBJ1-6
abundance: .
d_gene: TRBD1
v_gene: TRBV6-5

CDR3nt: TGTGCCAGCAGTTTTAACGGGGAGGAGAGCACCGGGGAGCTGTTTTTT
CDR3aa: CASSFNGEESTGELFF
j_gene: TRBJ2-2
abundance: .
d_gene: .
v_gene: TRBV7-9

CDR3nt: TGCGCCAGCAGCCAAGATCCTTGGTCAGTCGGAAGCTCAGATACGCAGTATTTT
CDR3aa: CASSQDPWSVGSSDTQYF
j_gene: TRBJ2-3
abundance: few
d_gene: .
v_gene: TRBV4-1

CDR3nt: TGTGCCAGCAGCTTACGCCCAGGGACAGCAAACACCGGGGAGCTGTTTTTT
CDR3aa: CASSLRPGTANTGELFF
j_gene: TRBJ2-2
abundance: few
d_gene: TRBD1
v_gene: TRBV5-4

CDR3nt: TGTGCCAGCGAAAGAGCGGAGACCTACGAGCAGTACTTC
CDR3aa: CASERAETYEQYF
j_gene: TRBJ2-7
abundance: few
d_gene: .
v_gene: TRBV6-1

CDR3nt: TGTGCCAGCAGCTTGTATTGGATCGGGGGAGGCACAGATACGCAGTATTTT
CDR3aa: CASSLYWIGGGTDTQYF
j_gene: TRBJ2-3
abundance: .
d_gene: .
v_gene: TRBV5-6

CDR3nt: TGTGCCAGCTTCGCGGGACTAGCGGGGGCGCCTGTCACAGATACGCAGTATTTT
CDR3aa: CASFAGLAGAPVTDTQYF
j_gene: TRBJ2-3
abundance: .
d_gene: TRBD2
v_gene: TRBV11-2

CDR3nt: TGTGCCAGCACCCTGACAGGGGGCTTAAACACTGAAGCTTTCTTT
CDR3aa: CASTLTGGLNTEAFF
j_gene: TRBJ1-1
abundance: .
d_gene: TRBD1
v_gene: TRBV6-5

CDR3nt: TGTGCCAGCAGCTTAAGGACAGGGTTGTGGAATGAGCAGTTCTTC
CDR3aa: CASSLRTGLWNEQFF
j_gene: TRBJ2-1
abundance: many
d_gene: TRBD1
v_gene: TRBV7-6

CDR3nt: TGTGCCAGCACCTTGGGGGGGCGAAGGAACACTGAAGCTTTCTTT
CDR3aa: CASTLGGRRNTEAFF
j_gene: TRBJ1-1
abundance: once
d_gene: .
v_gene: TRBV12-3/TRBV12-4

CDR3nt: TGTGCCAGTAATTTTGCAGGGTCTAGCAATCAGCCCCAGCATTTT
CDR3aa: CASNFAGSSNQPQHF
j_gene: TRBJ1-5
abundance: .
d_gene: .
v_gene: TRBV19

CDR3nt: TGTGCCAGCAGTTTTACTAGCAAGGACATTCAGTACTTC
CDR3aa: CASSFTSKDIQYF
j_gene: TRBJ2-4
abundance: .
d_gene: .
v_gene: TRBV12-3/TRBV12-4

CDR3nt: TGTGCCAGCAGTGAAGAGAACTTGGACAGCCGTCTTTGCTACACCTTC
CDR3aa: CASSEENLDSRLCYTF
j_gene: TRBJ1-2
abundance: .
d_gene: .
v_gene: TRBV6-1

CDR3nt: TGTGTCAGCAGCTTAGGGTCTCGCTCCTACAATGAGCAGTTCTTC
CDR3aa: CVSSLGSRSYNEQFF
j_gene: TRBJ2-1
abundance: .
d_gene: .
v_gene: TRBV7-6

CDR3nt: TGTGCCAGCAGCTTTACAGGGACCCGGGCTGAAGCTTTCTTT
CDR3aa: CASSFTGTRAEAFF
j_gene: TRBJ1-1
abundance: few
d_gene: .
v_gene: TRBV13

CDR3nt: TGTGCCAGTAGTATCTTTATGGACGGGGATGGCTACACCTTC
CDR3aa: CASSIFMDGDGYTF
j_gene: TRBJ1-2
abundance: .
d_gene: .
v_gene: TRBV19

CDR3nt: TGTGCCAGTAGTACGGGACAGGGGAATTCACCCCTCCACTTT
CDR3aa: CASSTGQGNSPLHF
j_gene: TRBJ1-6
abundance: .
d_gene: TRBD1
v_gene: TRBV19

CDR3nt: TGTGCCAGCAGCTCCCGGGACAGGGCCGTCACAGATACGCAGTATTTT
CDR3aa: CASSSRDRAVTDTQYF
j_gene: TRBJ2-3
abundance: .
d_gene: TRBD1
v_gene: TRBV27

CDR3nt: TGTGCCAGCAGCCAGCCCCAGCAGAGGAGCTCCTACGAGCAGTACTTC
CDR3aa: CASSQPQQRSSYEQYF
j_gene: TRBJ2-7
abundance: few
d_gene: .
v_gene: TRBV7-8

CDR3nt: TGTGCCAGTACAAACCCCCGGGACAGGGTCAACTATGGCTACACCTTC
CDR3aa: CASTNPRDRVNYGYTF
j_gene: TRBJ1-2
abundance: .
d_gene: TRBD1
v_gene: TRBV19

CDR3nt: TGTGCCAGCAGTTCGAGCGACGGGATGTTTTTT
CDR3aa: CASSSSDGMFF
j_gene: TRBJ1-4
abundance: few
d_gene: .
v_gene: TRBV27

CDR3nt: TGTGCCAGCAGTTATTTTTTTGGCACAGATACGCAGTATTTT
CDR3aa: CASSYFFGTDTQYF
j_gene: TRBJ2-3
abundance: .
d_gene: .
v_gene: TRBV6-2/TRBV6-3

CDR3nt: TGTGCCAGCAGTGATTTCGGGCAGACTAACTATGGCTACACCTTC
CDR3aa: CASSDFGQTNYGYTF
j_gene: TRBJ1-2
abundance: .
d_gene: .
v_gene: TRBV6-1

CDR3nt: TGTGCCAGCAGTTTCTCAGCGGTTGTTGAGCAGTACTTC
CDR3aa: CASSFSAVVEQYF
j_gene: TRBJ2-7
abundance: .
d_gene: .
v_gene: TRBV12-3/TRBV12-4

CDR3nt: TGTGCCATCAGTGAAGGCAGGGAAGTACGGGAGACCCAGTACTTC
CDR3aa: CAISEGREVRETQYF
j_gene: TRBJ2-5
abundance: .
d_gene: .
v_gene: TRBV10-3

CDR3nt: TGCGCCAGCCAGGGGCAGGGCCCCTACGAGCAGTACTTC
CDR3aa: CASQGQGPYEQYF
j_gene: TRBJ2-7
abundance: .
d_gene: .
v_gene: TRBV5-1

CDR3nt: TGTGCCAGCAGCGACGGACAGGGCTATTCACCCCTCCACTTT
CDR3aa: CASSDGQGYSPLHF
j_gene: TRBJ1-6
abundance: .
d_gene: TRBD1
v_gene: TRBV9

CDR3nt: TGTGCCAGCAGCTTATGGGGGGCAAGGGTATACCAAGAGACCCAGTACTTC
CDR3aa: CASSLWGARVYQETQYF
j_gene: TRBJ2-5
abundance: .
d_gene: .
v_gene: TRBV7-6

CDR3nt: TGTGCCAGCAGCTTGGAGGGACAGGGGGGTCTTGGCTACACCTTC
CDR3aa: CASSLEGQGGLGYTF
j_gene: TRBJ1-2
abundance: many
d_gene: TRBD1
v_gene: TRBV7-2

CDR3nt: TGTGCCAGCAGCTTGGCCCCAGGGGGCTCCTACGAGCAGTACTTC
CDR3aa: CASSLAPGGSYEQYF
j_gene: TRBJ2-7
abundance: many
d_gene: TRBD1
v_gene: TRBV5-5

CDR3nt: TGCAGTGCAGAAGACGGGGGGGCCACCTACAATGAGCAGTTCTTC
CDR3aa: CSAEDGGATYNEQFF
j_gene: TRBJ2-1
abundance: few
d_gene: TRBD2
v_gene: TRBV20-1

CDR3nt: TGTGCCAGCAGAGACATCCGGGACAGGGGGCCCACCGGGGAGCTGTTTTTT
CDR3aa: CASRDIRDRGPTGELFF
j_gene: TRBJ2-2
abundance: .
d_gene: TRBD1
v_gene: TRBV6-2/TRBV6-3

CDR3nt: TGCAGTGCTAGGATTACGAGGGGGCGCGGAACTGAAGCTTTCTTT
CDR3aa: CSARITRGRGTEAFF
j_gene: TRBJ1-1
abundance: once
d_gene: TRBD1
v_gene: TRBV20-1

CDR3nt: TGTGCCAGCAGCCAATTCACGGGCTATGGCTACACCTTC
CDR3aa: CASSQFTGYGYTF
j_gene: TRBJ1-2
abundance: .
d_gene: .
v_gene: TRBV14

CDR3nt: TGTGCCAGCAGCCAAGACTTTTCAGGCGTAGATACGCAGTATTTT
CDR3aa: CASSQDFSGVDTQYF
j_gene: TRBJ2-3
abundance: .
d_gene: .
v_gene: TRBV3-1

CDR3nt: TGTGCCACCAGCAGCCCCAGACTAGCCTCCAGTGAGCAGTTCTTC
CDR3aa: CATSSPRLASSEQFF
j_gene: TRBJ2-1
abundance: .
d_gene: TRBD2
v_gene: TRBV15

CDR3nt: TGCGCCAGCAGTCAACGTCCAGGGGGCTTGAATGAGCAGTTCTTC
CDR3aa: CASSQRPGGLNEQFF
j_gene: TRBJ2-1
abundance: few
d_gene: TRBD1
v_gene: TRBV23-1

CDR3nt: TGTGCCAGTAGAGCCCGGGAGTCCTACAATGAGCAGTTCTTC
CDR3aa: CASRARESYNEQFF
j_gene: TRBJ2-1
abundance: few
d_gene: .
v_gene: TRBV19

CDR3nt: TGTGCCAGTTCGACTAGCGGAAACACAGATACGCAGTATTTT
CDR3aa: CASSTSGNTDTQYF
j_gene: TRBJ2-3
abundance: .
d_gene: TRBD2
v_gene: TRBV19

CDR3nt: TGTGCCAGCAGCTTAGTAGCGGCAAAGAATGAGCAGTTCTTC
CDR3aa: CASSLVAAKNEQFF
j_gene: TRBJ2-1
abundance: .
d_gene: .
v_gene: TRBV7-9

CDR3nt: TGTGCCAGTAGAGGAGGGACATCTCCCAGCACAGATACGCAGTATTTT
CDR3aa: CASRGGTSPSTDTQYF
j_gene: TRBJ2-3
abundance: .
d_gene: .
v_gene: TRBV19

CDR3nt: TGTGCCAGCAGCGGTAGGGGGACAATGGCCTACGAGCAGTACTTC
CDR3aa: CASSGRGTMAYEQYF
j_gene: TRBJ2-7
abundance: few
d_gene: .
v_gene: TRBV5-6

CDR3nt: TGTGCCACCAGTGATTTTAGGCAGGCTGGCTACACCTTC
CDR3aa: CATSDFRQAGYTF
j_gene: TRBJ1-2
abundance: .
d_gene: .
v_gene: TRBV24-1

CDR3nt: TGTGCCAGCAGCTTAGGGTACGGGTTGGGTCAGCCCCAGCATTTT
CDR3aa: CASSLGYGLGQPQHF
j_gene: TRBJ1-5
abundance: .
d_gene: .
v_gene: TRBV7-9

CDR3nt: TGTGCCACCAATTCCCCGGACTCCCCCGGTGAACGGTACAATGAGCAGTTCTTC
CDR3aa: CATNSPDSPGERYNEQFF
j_gene: TRBJ2-1
abundance: few
d_gene: .
v_gene: TRBV27

CDR3nt: TGCGCCAGCAGCACTGCGGGGGTGGCAGATACGCAGTATTTT
CDR3aa: CASSTAGVADTQYF
j_gene: TRBJ2-3
abundance: .
d_gene: TRBD2
v_gene: TRBV5-1

CDR3nt: TGTGCCAGCAGTTCCATCCGGGACAGGGGAGCTAACTATGGCTACACCTTC
CDR3aa: CASSSIRDRGANYGYTF
j_gene: TRBJ1-2
abundance: few
d_gene: TRBD1
v_gene: TRBV27

CDR3nt: TGTGCCACCGCGAGACTAGTGGATACCTACGAGCAGTACTTC
CDR3aa: CATARLVDTYEQYF
j_gene: TRBJ2-7
abundance: once
d_gene: .
v_gene: TRBV6-2/TRBV6-3

CDR3nt: TGTGCCAGCAGCTTACAGGCAGGGAGCAATGAGCAGTTCTTC
CDR3aa: CASSLQAGSNEQFF
j_gene: TRBJ2-1
abundance: .
d_gene: .
v_gene: TRBV7-3

CDR3nt: TGTGCCAGCAGTACCATACAGGGGCGGGACAAAAACATTCAGTACTTC
CDR3aa: CASSTIQGRDKNIQYF
j_gene: TRBJ2-4
abundance: .
d_gene: .
v_gene: TRBV27

CDR3nt: TGCAGTGCTAGGCCCCCCCGAAGTAACGGGCAGTGGAATGAGCAGTTCTTC
CDR3aa: CSARPPRSNGQWNEQFF
j_gene: TRBJ2-1
abundance: .
d_gene: .
v_gene: TRBV20-1

CDR3nt: TGTGCCACCGGGGAAGGGGGCTCTCTCTTTGAAGCTTTCTTT
CDR3aa: CATGEGGSLFEAFF
j_gene: TRBJ1-1
abundance: .
d_gene: TRBD1
v_gene: TRBV27

CDR3nt: TGTGCCAGCACCTCCCTGGCGAGGGGGCGGAGCAATGAGCAGTTCTTC
CDR3aa: CASTSLARGRSNEQFF
j_gene: TRBJ2-1
abundance: .
d_gene: TRBD1
v_gene: TRBV3-1